The sequence of this T cell receptor (beta chain) was determined in a study of cytomegalovirus exposure and HLA in healthy donors. Deletions cut 0 bases from V and 7 bases from J, with 14 bases between. CDR1 SGHRS and CDR2 YFSETQ come from the germline V gene. This CDR3 is 15 amino acids long. Study-level points and caveats: Among the CMV-associated chains, three were confirmed in vitro as specific for CMV antigens.

60 Vbeta and 13 Jbeta primers were used in PCR. Original processing notes: Around 10 million of the about 80 million unique TCR beta chains counted in a later analysis were shared. The data were produced by immunoSEQ multiplex PCR, yet TCRdb's version contains in-frame clones alone and is incomplete. The D gene and trimming were derived from the DNA, and the V and J assignments and clone size from that table. The sample lists approximately 160,000 clones, roughly two thirds seen once, with less than 5% in the top ten. Regarding this clone: Its antigen is undetermined.

V gene TRBV5-1 combines with J gene TRBJ1-5, with a weak D call TRBD1 (6 bases). The origin of this receptor is a woman younger than 35 in good health and CMV-seropositive. The sequencing sample was made of PBMCs. The CDR3 DNA is TGCGCCAGCAGCTTGGTCCCAGGGGTCGGGCAGCCCCAGCATTTT. Translation: CASSLVPGVGQPQHF.